Sequencing of this T cell receptor (beta chain) was carried out in a study of T cells in women clearing cervical HPV infection. Looking at the study overall: Case blood was drawn when the lesion was first found; control blood after infection became undetectable.

Genomic DNA, averaging about 1,200 ng per sample, yielded TCR beta CDR3 via immunoSEQ. The protocol was immunoSEQ multiplex PCR, while the TCRdb copy is restricted to in-frame clones and leaves out a portion. The repertoire table contains over 30,000 clones. As concerns this clone: The read stops 3 residues short of the end of the CDR3; the missing end is completed from the germline J gene.

Germline assignment: CDR1 DFQATT and CDR2 SNEGSKA (reference sequence). Between the trimmed V and J ends, which lost 0 bases and 8 bases, there was a span of 13 bases. This CDR3 has 14 residues. The TCR comes from a woman between 18 and 75 years old with a cervical HPV16 infection that either progressed to CIN3+ or cleared (not recorded which). Sequenced sample: blood buffy coat. The rearrangement joins TRBV20-1 to TRBJ1-4, with D perhaps matching TRBD1 (5 bases). Here the CDR3 reads CSARDIQGREKLFF. The DNA read from the CDR3 is TGCAGTGCTAGAGATATTCAGGGAAGGGAAAAA.